The subject of this entry is one T cell receptor (beta chain). Using immunoSEQ multiplex PCR, the repertoire was profiled, and TCRdb retains in-frame clones only, with some absent. The sample shows around 29,000 clones, about 89% of them seen only once. This record belongs to a study of T cell changes during pregnancy in multiple sclerosis. Germline CDR1 and CDR2: MNHEY and SMNVEV (reference sequence). V shed 6 bases and J 4 bases; nucleotides not matched to a gene: 8. The CDR3 is made up of 16 amino acids. The TCR originated in a female donor in good health, enrolled as a control in a pregnancy study. Sequencing used CD4+ T cells from peripheral blood mononuclear cells, obtained in the first trimester of pregnancy. The V call is TRBV27, the J call TRBJ2-1; 11 bases agree with TRBD2. Here the CDR3 reads CASRLTSGVTYNEQFF. CDR3 nucleotides: TGTGCCAGCAGGCTGACTAGCGGGGTGACTTACAATGAGCAGTTCTTC.